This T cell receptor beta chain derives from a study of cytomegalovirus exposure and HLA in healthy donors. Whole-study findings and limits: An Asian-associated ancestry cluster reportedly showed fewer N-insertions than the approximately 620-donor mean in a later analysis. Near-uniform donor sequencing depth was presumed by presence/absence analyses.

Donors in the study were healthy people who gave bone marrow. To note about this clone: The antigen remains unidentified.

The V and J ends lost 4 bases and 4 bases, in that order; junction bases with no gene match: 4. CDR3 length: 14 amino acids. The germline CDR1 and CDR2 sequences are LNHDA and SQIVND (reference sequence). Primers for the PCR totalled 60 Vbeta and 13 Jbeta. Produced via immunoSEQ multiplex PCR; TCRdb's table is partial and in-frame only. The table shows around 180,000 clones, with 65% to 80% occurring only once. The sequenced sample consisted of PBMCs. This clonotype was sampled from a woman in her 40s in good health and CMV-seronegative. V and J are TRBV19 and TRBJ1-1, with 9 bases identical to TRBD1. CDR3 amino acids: CASSRGQGGTEAFF. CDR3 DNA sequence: TGTGCCAGTAGTAGGGGACAGGGAGGCACTGAAGCTTTCTTT.